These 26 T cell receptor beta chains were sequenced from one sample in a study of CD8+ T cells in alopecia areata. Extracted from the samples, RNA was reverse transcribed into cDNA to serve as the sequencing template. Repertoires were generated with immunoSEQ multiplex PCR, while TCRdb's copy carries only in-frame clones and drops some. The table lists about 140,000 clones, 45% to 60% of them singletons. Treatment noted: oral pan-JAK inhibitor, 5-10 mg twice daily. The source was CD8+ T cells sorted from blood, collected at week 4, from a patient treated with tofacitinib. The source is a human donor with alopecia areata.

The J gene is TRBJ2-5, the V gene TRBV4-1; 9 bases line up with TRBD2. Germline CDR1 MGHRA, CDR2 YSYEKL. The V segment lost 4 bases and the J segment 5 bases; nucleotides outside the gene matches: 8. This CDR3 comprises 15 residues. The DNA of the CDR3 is TGCGCCAGCAGCCCTAGCGGGGTTTCCTGGGAGACCCAGTACTTC. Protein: CASSPSGVSWETQYF.

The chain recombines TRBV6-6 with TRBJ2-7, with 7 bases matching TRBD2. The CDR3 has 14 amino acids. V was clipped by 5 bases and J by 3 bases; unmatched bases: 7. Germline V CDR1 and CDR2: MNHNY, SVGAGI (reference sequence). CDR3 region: CASSPRGVYYEQYF. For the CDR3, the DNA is TGTGCCAGCAGTCCCCGGGGGGTTTACTACGAGCAGTACTTC.

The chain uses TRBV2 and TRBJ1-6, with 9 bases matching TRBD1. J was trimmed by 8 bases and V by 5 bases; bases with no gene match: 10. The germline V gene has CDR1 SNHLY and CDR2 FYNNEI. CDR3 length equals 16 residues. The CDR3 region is CASSSFRDREDSPLHF. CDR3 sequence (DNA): TGTGCCAGCAGTTCTTTCCGGGACAGGGAGGATTCACCCCTCCACTTT.

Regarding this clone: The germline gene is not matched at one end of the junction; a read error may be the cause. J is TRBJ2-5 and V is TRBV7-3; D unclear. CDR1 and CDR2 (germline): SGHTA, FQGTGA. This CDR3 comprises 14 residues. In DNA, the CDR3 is TGTGCCAGCATCTTAGGACCGACCCAAGAGACCCAGTACTTC. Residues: CASILGPTQETQYF.

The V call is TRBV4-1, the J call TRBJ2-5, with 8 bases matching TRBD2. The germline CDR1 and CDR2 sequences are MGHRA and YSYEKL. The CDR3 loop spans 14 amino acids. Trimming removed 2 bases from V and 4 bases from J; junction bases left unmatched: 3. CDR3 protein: CASSQREGGETQYF. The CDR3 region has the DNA TGCGCCAGCAGCCAACGGGAGGGAGGAGAGACCCAGTACTTC.

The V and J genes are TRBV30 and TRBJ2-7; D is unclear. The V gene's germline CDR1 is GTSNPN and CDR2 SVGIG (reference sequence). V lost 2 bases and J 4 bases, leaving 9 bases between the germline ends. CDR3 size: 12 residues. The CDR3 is CAWSTDSYEQYF. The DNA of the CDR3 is TGTGCCTGGAGTACCGACTCGTACGAGCAGTACTTC.

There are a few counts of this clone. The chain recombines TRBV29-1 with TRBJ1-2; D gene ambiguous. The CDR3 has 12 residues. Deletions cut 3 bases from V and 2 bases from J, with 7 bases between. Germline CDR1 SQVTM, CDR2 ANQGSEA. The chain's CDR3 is CSVDLPNYGYTF. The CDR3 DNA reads TGCAGCGTTGACCTTCCAAACTATGGCTACACCTTC.

This CDR3 is CASSQDGTSNEQFF. As DNA, the CDR3 is TGCGCCAGCAGCCAAGATGGGACAAGCAATGAGCAGTTCTTC. The chain has TRBV4-3 and TRBJ2-1; tentative D call: TRBD1 (6 bases). Germline CDR1 LGHNA, CDR2 YSLEER. The germline V and J ends were trimmed by 0 bases and 6 bases, with 9 bases remaining between them. CDR3 length equals 14 residues.

The CDR3 nucleotides are TGTGCCAGCAGTGAAGGACAGGTGGGTTACGAGCAGTACTTC. Amino acids: CASSEGQVGYEQYF. The J gene is TRBJ2-7, the V gene TRBV6-1, with D possibly TRBD1 on 6 matching bases. V shed 1 base and J shed 4 bases, with 11 bases lying between them. CDR1 is MNHNS and CDR2 is SASEGT in the germline V gene. CDR3 length: 14 amino acids.

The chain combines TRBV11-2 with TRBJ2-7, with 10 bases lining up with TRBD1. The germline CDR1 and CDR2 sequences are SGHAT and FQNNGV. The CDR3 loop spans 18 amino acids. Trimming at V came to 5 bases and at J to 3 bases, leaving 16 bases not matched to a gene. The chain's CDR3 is CASSNPGRDRGLLYEQYF. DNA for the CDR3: TGTGCCAGCAGCAACCCCGGGCGGGACAGGGGACTCCTCTACGAGCAGTACTTC.

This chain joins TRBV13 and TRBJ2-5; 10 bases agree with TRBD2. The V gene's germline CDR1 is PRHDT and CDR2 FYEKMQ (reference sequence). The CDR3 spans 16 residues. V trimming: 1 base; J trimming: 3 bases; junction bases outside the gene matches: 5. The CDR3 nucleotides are TGTGCCAGCAGCTTAGATCCAGCGGGGGGGAAAGAGACCCAGTACTTC. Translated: CASSLDPAGGKETQYF.

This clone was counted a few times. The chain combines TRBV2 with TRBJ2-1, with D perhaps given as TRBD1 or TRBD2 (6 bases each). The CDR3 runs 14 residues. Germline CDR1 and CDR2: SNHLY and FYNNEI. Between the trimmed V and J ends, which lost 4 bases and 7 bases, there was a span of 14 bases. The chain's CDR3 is CASSVPRGENEQFF. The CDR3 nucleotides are TGTGCCAGCAGTGTCCCTAGGGGGGAGAATGAGCAGTTCTTC.

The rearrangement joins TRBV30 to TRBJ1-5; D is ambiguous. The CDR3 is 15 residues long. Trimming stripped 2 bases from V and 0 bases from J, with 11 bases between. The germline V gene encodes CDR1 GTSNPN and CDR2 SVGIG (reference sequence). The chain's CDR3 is CAWSIQRYSNQPQHF. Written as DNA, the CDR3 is TGTGCCTGGAGTATACAGCGTTATAGCAATCAGCCCCAGCATTTT.

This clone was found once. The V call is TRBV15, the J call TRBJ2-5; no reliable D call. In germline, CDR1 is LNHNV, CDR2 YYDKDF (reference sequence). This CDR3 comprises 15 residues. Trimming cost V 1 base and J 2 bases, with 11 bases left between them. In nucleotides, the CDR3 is TGTGCCACCAGCAGAGGGGAAGACCGTCAAGAGACCCAGTACTTC. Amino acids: CATSRGEDRQETQYF.

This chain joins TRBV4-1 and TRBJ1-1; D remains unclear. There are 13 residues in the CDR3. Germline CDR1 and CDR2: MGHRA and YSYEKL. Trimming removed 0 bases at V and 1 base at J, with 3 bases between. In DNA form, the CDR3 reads TGCGCCAGCAGCCAAGATAAGAACACTGAAGCTTTCTTT. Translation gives CASSQDKNTEAFF.

The CDR3 sequence: CASSVREPYEQYF. In DNA form, the CDR3 reads TGTGCCAGCAGCGTACGAGAGCCCTACGAGCAGTACTTC. The chain couples TRBV9 to TRBJ2-7, with D unclear. CDR3 length: 13 amino acids. V dropped 1 base and J dropped 2 bases, with 7 bases sitting between them. Germline V gene sequence: CDR1 SGDLS, CDR2 YYNGEE.

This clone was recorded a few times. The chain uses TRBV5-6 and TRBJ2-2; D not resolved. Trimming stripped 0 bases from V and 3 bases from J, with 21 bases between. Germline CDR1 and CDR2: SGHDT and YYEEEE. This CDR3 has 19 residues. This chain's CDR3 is CASSLEWIGQGRYTGELFF. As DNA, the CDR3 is TGTGCCAGCAGCTTGGAGTGGATTGGGCAAGGGCGTTACACCGGGGAGCTGTTTTTT. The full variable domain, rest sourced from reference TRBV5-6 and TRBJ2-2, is DAGVTQSPTHLIKTRGQQVTLRCSPKSGHDTVSWYQQALGQGPQFIFQYYEEEERQRGNFPDRFSGHQFPNYSSELNVNALLLGDSALYLCASSLEWIGQGRYTGELFFGEGSRLTVL.

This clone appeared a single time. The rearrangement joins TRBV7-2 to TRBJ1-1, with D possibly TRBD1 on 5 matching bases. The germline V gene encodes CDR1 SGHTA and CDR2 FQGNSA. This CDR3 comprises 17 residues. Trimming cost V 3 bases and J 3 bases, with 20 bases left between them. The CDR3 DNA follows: TGTGCCAGCAGCTTCGCCGTGACAGACCCCGGATACACTGAAGCTTTCTTT. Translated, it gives CASSFAVTDPGYTEAFF.

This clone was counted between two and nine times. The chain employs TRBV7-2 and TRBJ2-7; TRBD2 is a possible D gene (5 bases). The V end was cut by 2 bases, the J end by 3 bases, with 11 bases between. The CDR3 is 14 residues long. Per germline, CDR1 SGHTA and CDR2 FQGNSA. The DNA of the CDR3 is TGTGCCAGCAGCTTACGGGGAATAGGCTACGAGCAGTACTTC. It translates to CASSLRGIGYEQYF.

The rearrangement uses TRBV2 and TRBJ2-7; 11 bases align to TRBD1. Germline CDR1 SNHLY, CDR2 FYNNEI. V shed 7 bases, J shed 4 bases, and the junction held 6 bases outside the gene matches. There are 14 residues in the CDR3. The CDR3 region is CASNSGQGVYEQYF. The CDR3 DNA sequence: TGTGCCAGCAACTCGGGACAGGGGGTATACGAGCAGTACTTC.

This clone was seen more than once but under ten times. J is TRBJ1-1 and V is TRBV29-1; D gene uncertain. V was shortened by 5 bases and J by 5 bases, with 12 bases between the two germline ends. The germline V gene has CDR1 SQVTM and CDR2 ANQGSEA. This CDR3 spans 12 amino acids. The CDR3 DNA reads TGCAGCGTTTTTTGGCGGGAAACTGAAGCTTTCTTT. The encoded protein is CSVFWRETEAFF. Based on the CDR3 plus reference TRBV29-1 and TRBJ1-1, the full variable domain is SAVISQKPSRDICQRGTSLTIQCQVDSQVTMMFWYRQQPGQSLTLIATANQGSEATYESGFVIDKFPISRPNLTFSTLTVSNMSPEDSSIYLCSVFWRETEAFFGQGTRLTVV.

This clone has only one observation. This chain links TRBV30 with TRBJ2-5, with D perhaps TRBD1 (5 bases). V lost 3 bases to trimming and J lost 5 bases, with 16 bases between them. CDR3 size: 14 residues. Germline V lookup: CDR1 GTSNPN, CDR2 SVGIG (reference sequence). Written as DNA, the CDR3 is TGTGCCTGGAGAGGGGCAGACTTTAGGGAGACCCAGTACTTC. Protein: CAWRGADFRETQYF.

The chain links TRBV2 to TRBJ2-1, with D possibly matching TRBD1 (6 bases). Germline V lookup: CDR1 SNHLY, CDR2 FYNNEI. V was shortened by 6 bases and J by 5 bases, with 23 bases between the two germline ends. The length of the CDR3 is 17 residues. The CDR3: CASSALRTAMGDNEQFF. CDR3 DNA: TGTGCCAGCAGCGCACTTCGGACAGCGATGGGGGACAATGAGCAGTTCTTC.

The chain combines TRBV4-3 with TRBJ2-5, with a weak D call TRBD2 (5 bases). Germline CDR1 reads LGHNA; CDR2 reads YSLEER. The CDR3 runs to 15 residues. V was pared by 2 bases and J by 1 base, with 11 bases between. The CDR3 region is CASSQILEGQETQYF. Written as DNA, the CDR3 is TGCGCCAGCAGCCAAATACTAGAGGGCCAAGAGACCCAGTACTTC.

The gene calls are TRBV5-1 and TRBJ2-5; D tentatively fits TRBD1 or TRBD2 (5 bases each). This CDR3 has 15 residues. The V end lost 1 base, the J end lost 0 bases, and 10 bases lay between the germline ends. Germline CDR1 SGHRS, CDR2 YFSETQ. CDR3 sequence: CASSLRGDYQETQYF. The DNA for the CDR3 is TGCGCCAGCAGCTTGCGGGGCGACTACCAAGAGACCCAGTACTTC.

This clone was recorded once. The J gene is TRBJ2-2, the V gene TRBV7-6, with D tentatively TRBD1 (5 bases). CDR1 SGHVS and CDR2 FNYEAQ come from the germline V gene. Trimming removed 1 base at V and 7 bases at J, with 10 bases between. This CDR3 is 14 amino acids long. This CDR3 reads CASSLEGVVGELFF. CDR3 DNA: TGTGCCAGCAGCTTAGAAGGGGTTGTCGGGGAGCTGTTTTTT.